The TCR beta chain under discussion was sequenced for a study of blood T cell repertoires in COVID-19. The wider study: COVID-19 samples collected from the United States, Italy and Spain covered acute and convalescent phases.

This clone was detected only once. Using immunoSEQ multiplex PCR, the repertoire was profiled, and TCRdb retains in-frame clones only, with some absent. The table lists some 260,000 clones, 88% of them singletons. Germline V gene sequence: CDR1 LNHDA, CDR2 SQIVND (reference sequence). The CDR3 length is 14 residues. Trimming shortened V by 3 bases and J by 4 bases, and 12 bases separated the two germline ends. The chain couples TRBV19 to TRBJ1-2; D possibly corresponds to TRBD1 (6 bases). The sequence came from a woman between 40 and 50 years old who had recovered from COVID-19. The sequencing sample was made of peripheral blood. CDR3 loop: CASSMGGTSYGYTF. The CDR3 DNA sequence: TGTGCCAGTAGTATGGGGGGGACAAGCTATGGCTACACCTTC.